Shown below are 6 T cell receptor beta chains from a single sample sequenced in a study of T cells in Graves' hyperthyroidism and ophthalmopathy. Template material for amplifying TCR beta CDR3 regions consisted of RNA transcripts. Carried out on the TCR CDR3, a first-round RT-PCR used the HTBI primer set. Using its own MiXCR run on the multiplex PCR reads, TCRdb lists one record per CDR3 protein. In the table there are 640,000 or so distinct CDR3 sequences, about 15% of which are singletons. Material: blood. Receptors originate from a woman aged 40 to 50 with Graves' ophthalmopathy.

This clonotype was seen repeatedly, ten times or more. The chain uses TRBV19 and TRBJ2-3; the match to TRBD2 covers 8 bases. The CDR3 sequence is 14 residues long. Germline loops: CDR1 LNHDA, CDR2 SQIVND (reference sequence). The V and J ends lost 6 bases and 4 bases, in that order; junction bases with no gene match: 6. CDR3 sequence reads: CASRDGRVPDTQYF. The CDR3 DNA is TGTGCCAGTAGGGACGGGAGGGTGCCAGATACGCAGTATTTT.

This clonotype was observed many times. V usage is TRBV7-2 and J usage is TRBJ2-7; 9 nucleotides align to TRBD1. Germline CDR1 reads SGHTA; CDR2 reads FQGNSA. V lost 3 bases to trimming and J lost 5 bases; unmatched junction nucleotides: 8. The CDR3 is made up of 15 amino acids. The chain's CDR3 is CASSFTTGGWNEQYF. For the CDR3, the DNA is TGTGCCAGCAGCTTTACGACAGGGGGGTGGAACGAGCAGTACTTC.

At least ten counts were recorded for this clonotype. The chain has TRBV7-2 and TRBJ2-7; D might be TRBD1 or TRBD2, each matching 5 bases. Germline CDR1 is SGHTA and CDR2 is FQGNSA. CDR3 size: 12 residues. The ends were cut back, 5 bases at V and 5 bases at J, with 10 bases in the middle. CDR3 sequence: CASSPSGHEQYF. Written as DNA, the CDR3 is TGTGCCAGCAGCCCCTCGGGGCACGAGCAGTACTTC.

This clonotype came up many times. This chain joins TRBV6-1 and TRBJ1-5; weak D call: TRBD1 (6 bases). The CDR3 extends over 14 amino acids. The germline CDR1 and CDR2 sequences are MNHNS and SASEGT. Trimming left V 3 bases short and J 4 bases short, with 10 bases between. CDR3 nucleotide sequence: TGTGCCAGCAGTGAGGGCAGGGGTAATCAGCCCCAGCATTTT. Translation: CASSEGRGNQPQHF.

In this sample, this clonotype turned up many times. Written as DNA, the CDR3 is TGCGCCAGCAGCCTACAGGGGTTCGGCACTGAAGCTTTCTTT. This encodes CASSLQGFGTEAFF. This chain links TRBV5-1 with TRBJ1-1, with TRBD1 identical over 7 bases. The V segment lost 4 bases and the J segment 4 bases; nucleotides outside the gene matches: 7. The germline V gene has CDR1 SGHRS and CDR2 YFSETQ. The CDR3 consists of 14 residues.

This clonotype was counted at least ten times. The chain joins TRBV12-3 or TRBV12-4 to TRBJ2-5; D is uncertain. The V gene lost 5 bases and the J gene lost 3 bases, with 13 bases spanning the gap. This CDR3 region has 14 residues. The CDR3 DNA reads TGTGCCAGCAGTCCCCCAGGCGTCGAAGAGACCCAGTACTTC. This translates into CASSPPGVEETQYF.